This entry lists 30 T cell receptor beta chains sequenced from one sample in a study of CD8+ T cells in alopecia areata. RNA, once extracted, was reverse transcribed into cDNA for use as the sequencing template. Profiled with immunoSEQ multiplex PCR; TCRdb holds only in-frame clones, not every one. The sample holds 65,000 to 95,000 clones, 51% seen once. Sequencing used NKG2D-high CD8+ T cells sorted from blood. The receptors derive from a human donor with alopecia areata.

This clone turned up a few times. At one boundary the junction diverges from the germline segment, which might be a read error. The chain carries TRBV5-4 and TRBJ1-2, with TRBD1 matching over 8 bases. CDR1 is SGHNT, CDR2 YYREEE, per germline (reference sequence). The CDR3 is 16 amino acids. The CDR3 nucleotides read TGTGCCAGCAGCTCCTACCAGGACAGGGCCCCGGATGGGTACACCTTC. Its translation: CASSSYQDRAPDGYTF.

The chain uses TRBV4-1 and TRBJ2-7; 7 positions match TRBD1. V dropped 1 base and J dropped 5; count of bases not matched to a gene: 5. In germline, CDR1 is MGHRA, CDR2 YSYEKL. The CDR3 has 14 amino acids. This CDR3 is CASSQGQGGNEQYF. Here the CDR3 DNA reads TGCGCCAGCAGCCAAGGACAGGGTGGGAACGAGCAGTACTTC.

This clone was seen a handful of times. CDR3 DNA: TGCAGCGTTGAAGGGGGGAGATGGGGCCAAGAGACCCAGTACTTC. This gives the protein CSVEGGRWGQETQYF. The chain couples TRBV29-1 to TRBJ2-5, with D perhaps matching TRBD1 or TRBD2 (5 bases each). In germline, CDR1 is SQVTM, CDR2 ANQGSEA. This CDR3 has 15 residues. V was pared by 1 base and J by 1 base, with 13 bases between.

This chain joins TRBV29-1 and TRBJ1-1; D remains unclear. The V end was cut by 2 bases, the J end by 1 base, with 5 bases between. Germline CDR1 and CDR2: SQVTM and ANQGSEA. The CDR3 is made up of 12 amino acids. Written as DNA, the CDR3 is TGCAGCGTTGAATCGCAGAACACTGAAGCTTTCTTT. Its translation: CSVESQNTEAFF.

This chain connects TRBV2 to TRBJ2-7, with D unresolved. V lost 6 bases, J lost 6 bases, and 6 bases lay in between. Germline-derived CDR1 and CDR2 are SNHLY and FYNNEI. The CDR3 covers 10 residues. This CDR3 reads CASSGSEQYF. CDR3 nucleotide sequence: TGTGCCAGCAGCGGCAGCGAGCAGTACTTC.

CDR3 region: CASIETATGELFF. As DNA, the CDR3 is TGTGCCAGCATCGAAACAGCCACCGGGGAGCTGTTTTTT. The chain couples TRBV6-5 to TRBJ2-2; no definite D call. The V gene's germline CDR1 is MNHEY and CDR2 SVGAGI. V lost 7 bases and J lost 4, with 10 bases in between. This CDR3 is built from 13 residues.

J is TRBJ1-1 and V is TRBV2, with D unclear. CDR3 size: 11 residues. Germline CDR1 reads SNHLY; CDR2 reads FYNNEI. V dropped 7 bases and J dropped 5 bases, with 8 bases sitting between them. The CDR3 here is CASNKFTEAFF. The CDR3 DNA is TGTGCCAGCAATAAGTTTACTGAAGCTTTCTTT.

This clone was picked up a small number of times. The rearrangement links TRBV28 to TRBJ2-7; D is ambiguous. This CDR3 has 12 residues. Germline values: CDR1 MDHEN, CDR2 SYDVKM. V lost 4 bases, J lost 7 bases, and 11 bases lay in between. Here the CDR3 DNA reads TGTGCCAGCAGTTACCCCCGGTTAGAGCAGTACTTC. It codes for CASSYPRLEQYF.

The chain is built from TRBV2 and TRBJ2-5; D is unresolved. The end of the DNA is better explained by TRBJ2-7, so the J call may be wrong. Germline CDR1 SNHLY, CDR2 FYNNEI. The CDR3 extends over 13 amino acids. The CDR3: CASSESSDYEQYF. In nucleotides, the CDR3 is TGTGCCAGCAGTGAGAGCAGCGACTACGAGCAGTACTTC.

The CDR3 DNA is TGTGCCAGCACTGGCCAAGGGACCTATGGCTACACCTTC. Protein sequence: CASTGQGTYGYTF. This chain joins TRBV27 and TRBJ1-2; weak D call: TRBD1 (5 bases). V lost 7 bases and J 4 bases, leaving 13 bases between the germline ends. The length of the CDR3 is 13 residues. Germline V gene lookup returns CDR1 MNHEY and CDR2 SMNVEV (reference sequence).

This clone was detected a few times. The V gene is TRBV30, the J gene TRBJ2-7; no firm D call. This CDR3 spans 11 amino acids. V was clipped by 1 base and J by 3 bases, with 4 bases between them. Germline V CDR1 and CDR2: GTSNPN, SVGIG (reference sequence). The CDR3, as DNA: TGTGCCTGGAGTGAGGTCTACGAGCAGTACTTC. Protein: CAWSEVYEQYF.

This clone was observed a handful of times. The chain is built from TRBV29-1 and TRBJ2-5, with D possibly TRBD2 on 5 matching bases. Looked up from germline, CDR1 is SQVTM and CDR2 is ANQGSEA. V gave up 0 bases and J gave up 0 bases, with 11 bases separating them. The CDR3 has 15 amino acids. CDR3 DNA sequence: TGCAGCGTTGAAGACGATACTAGGTACCAAGAGACCCAGTACTTC. Translating gives CSVEDDTRYQETQYF.

Remarks on this clone: A junction end diverges from the germline sequence, so it may reflect a read error. The chain combines TRBV27 with TRBJ1-1; 10 positions agree with TRBD1. CDR1 is MNHEY and CDR2 is SMNVEV in the germline V gene (reference sequence). The CDR3 totals 11 residues. CDR3 coding DNA: TGTGCCAGCAGTCAAGGGACAGGGGCGGTCTTT. This encodes CASSQGTGAVF.

The J gene is TRBJ2-1, the V gene TRBV7-2, with D perhaps matching TRBD2 (6 bases). Per germline, CDR1 SGHTA and CDR2 FQGNSA. This CDR3 is built from 13 residues. With 5 bases removed from V and 6 bases from J, the gap between germline ends came to 11 bases. CDR3 region: CASSIGTPNEQFF. Written as DNA, the CDR3 is TGTGCCAGCAGCATCGGGACTCCCAATGAGCAGTTCTTC.

The V gene is TRBV27, the J gene TRBJ1-1; possibly TRBD1 for D (6 bases). CDR1 MNHEY and CDR2 SMNVEV come from the germline V gene (reference sequence). V was shortened by 5 bases and J by 2 bases, with 12 bases between the two germline ends. This CDR3 is 14 amino acids long. CDR3 protein: CASSPRGANTEAFF. The CDR3 DNA reads as TGTGCCAGCAGTCCTCGGGGGGCCAACACTGAAGCTTTCTTT.

The chain joins TRBV2 to TRBJ2-7, with D maybe TRBD1 (6 bases). CDR3 size: 12 residues. CDR1 is SNHLY, CDR2 FYNNEI, per germline. V was clipped by 7 bases and J by 4 bases, with 11 bases between them. CDR3 nucleotide sequence: TGTGCCAGCATCCAAAGGGGGTACGAGCAGTACTTC. Protein sequence: CASIQRGYEQYF.

This CDR3 is CASSPGLASYEQYF. The CDR3 DNA reads TGCGCCAGCAGCCCGGGACTAGCGTCCTACGAGCAGTACTTC. The chain links TRBV5-1 to TRBJ2-7; 10 bases are a match to TRBD2. J was trimmed by 1 base and V by 4 bases; bases with no gene match: 2. CDR3 length: 14 amino acids. The germline V gene has CDR1 SGHRS and CDR2 YFSETQ.

V gene TRBV9 combines with J gene TRBJ2-1; D not resolved. V lost 3 bases and J 4 bases, leaving 5 bases between the germline ends. Germline-derived CDR1 and CDR2 are SGDLS and YYNGEE. The CDR3 is 12 amino acids. The CDR3 region has the DNA TGTGCCAGCAGCGCCGGTTACAATGAGCAGTTCTTC. It encodes CASSAGYNEQFF.

This clone was seen more than once but under ten times. The same CDR3 also results from other DNA sequences found in this sample. The V gene is TRBV27, the J gene TRBJ2-5; D remains ambiguous. The CDR3 consists of 11 residues. Deletions cut 2 bases from V and 4 bases from J, with 2 bases between. Germline V gene sequence: CDR1 MNHEY, CDR2 SMNVEV (reference sequence). The chain's CDR3 is CASSLGETQYF. As DNA, the CDR3 is TGTGCCAGCAGTTTAGGAGAGACCCAGTACTTC.

V usage is TRBV7-2 and J usage is TRBJ2-7; no firm D call. This CDR3 has 9 amino acids. V was cut by 4 bases and J by 5 bases, with 0 bases left in between. Looked up from germline, CDR1 is SGHTA and CDR2 is FQGNSA. The CDR3 coding sequence is TGTGCCAGCAGCTACGAGCAGTACTTC. Its protein is CASSYEQYF.

This clone was counted only a few times. This chain links TRBV4-1 with TRBJ2-7; D is ambiguous. The germline gives CDR1 MGHRA, CDR2 YSYEKL. V was trimmed by 3 bases and J by 0 bases, leaving 9 bases between them. The CDR3 extends over 14 amino acids. The CDR3, as DNA: TGCGCCAGCAGCCACGAGGAAAGCTCCTACGAGCAGTACTTC. Its protein product is CASSHEESSYEQYF.

The genes are TRBV5-6 and TRBJ2-1; 9 bases agree with TRBD1. Germline V gene lookup returns CDR1 SGHDT and CDR2 YYEEEE. The junction had 5 bases not matched to a gene; V was cut back by 0 bases and J by 7 bases. The CDR3 loop spans 15 amino acids. In DNA form, the CDR3 reads TGTGCCAGCAGCTTGGATGGACAGGGGAGGAATGAGCAGTTCTTC. Translated: CASSLDGQGRNEQFF.

The V call is TRBV6-5, the J call TRBJ1-4; 9 bases match TRBD1. The V segment lost 5 bases and the J segment 8 bases; nucleotides outside the gene matches: 6. Per the germline V gene, CDR1 is MNHEY and CDR2 is SVGAGI. The CDR3 sequence is 14 residues long. CDR3 nucleotide sequence: TGTGCCAGCAGTAACAGGGGGCCTCGAGAAAAACTGTTTTTT. Its protein product is CASSNRGPREKLFF.

The rearrangement links TRBV30 to TRBJ2-1; weak D call: TRBD2 (5 bases). This CDR3 has 12 residues. The germline CDR1 and CDR2 sequences are GTSNPN and SVGIG (reference sequence). V lost 0 bases to trimming and J lost 8 bases, with 8 bases between them. The CDR3 region has the DNA TGTGCCTGGAGTGTACAGAGGGATGAGCAGTTCTTC. Encoded protein: CAWSVQRDEQFF.

This chain joins TRBV6-5 and TRBJ2-5; 9 bases match TRBD1. The length of the CDR3 is 16 residues. Losses at the gene ends were 0 bases for V and 4 bases for J; bases not matched to a gene: 6. Germline V gene data show CDR1 as MNHEY and CDR2 as SVGAGI. The CDR3 DNA is TGTGCCAGCAGTTACTCTGGACAGGGGTTGGGAGAGACCCAGTACTTC. Translating gives CASSYSGQGLGETQYF.

This sequence joins TRBV6-6 and TRBJ2-2; D may be TRBD2 (6 bases). CDR1 and CDR2 (germline): MNHNY, SVGAGI (reference sequence). The CDR3 totals 16 residues. This chain's CDR3 is CATLIVGGKNTGELFF. CDR3 sequence (DNA): TGTGCTACCCTCATAGTGGGGGGAAAGAACACCGGGGAGCTGTTTTTT.

The chain is built from TRBV30 and TRBJ2-7; no clear D. Germline V lookup: CDR1 GTSNPN, CDR2 SVGIG (reference sequence). Trimming took 1 base from V and 0 from J, leaving 7 bases between them. CDR3 length: 13 residues. The CDR3 DNA is TGTGCCTGGAGTGGTCCTAGCTCCTACGAGCAGTACTTC. Amino acid sequence: CAWSGPSSYEQYF.

This chain links TRBV18 with TRBJ2-7, with 7 positions matching TRBD1. The germline V gene has CDR1 KGHSH and CDR2 LQKENI. V trimming: 2 bases; J trimming: 1 base; junction bases outside the gene matches: 5. CDR3 length equals 15 residues. The CDR3: CASSPDIQGSYEQYF. The CDR3 DNA follows: TGTGCCAGCTCACCAGACATACAGGGGTCCTACGAGCAGTACTTC.

The V call is TRBV4-3, the J call TRBJ2-1; 9 bases fit TRBD2. This CDR3 contains 16 residues. V dropped 4 bases and J dropped 7; count of bases not matched to a gene: 11. CDR1 and CDR2 from the germline V gene are LGHNA and YSLEER. CDR3 sequence: CASSPGTSTPRNEQFF. Here the CDR3 DNA reads TGCGCCAGCAGCCCGGGGACTAGCACCCCCAGGAATGAGCAGTTCTTC.

The chain uses TRBV29-1 and TRBJ2-5; tentative D call: TRBD1 (5 bases). The CDR3 runs to 11 residues. The germline V gene has CDR1 SQVTM and CDR2 ANQGSEA. V gave up 5 bases and J gave up 5 bases, with 9 bases separating them. Here the CDR3 DNA reads TGCAGCGTTCAGGGTATGGAGACCCAGTACTTC. It specifies CSVQGMETQYF.